The 3 T cell receptor beta chains listed next were all sequenced from one sample in a study of CD4 and CD8 cells across lung adenocarcinoma regions (dated by TCRdb to about 2018). Libraries were constructed by PCR. The sequencing machine was a HiSeq X Ten. Using fastp trimming at Q25 and MiXCR clonotype assembly, TCRdb reanalyzed the public sequencing data and kept in-frame beta chains. Each record represents a unique CDR3 protein, reported with the most common genes and DNA among its rows. Within this sample are 4,000 to 5,000 distinct CDR3 sequences, with 45% to 60% of them counted one time only. More than 15% of the sample rests with the top ten. Sequencing was carried out using CD4+ T cells from the center of a lung tumor. The label giving this sample's cell subset or site can be read as: tumor center region. Every receptor here comes from a female donor with lung adenocarcinoma. The CD4 and CD8 labels of this study may be unreliable.

By share, this clonotype ranks as medium-sized. V usage is TRBV7-6 and J usage is TRBJ2-5; D may correspond to TRBD1 or TRBD2 (7 bases each). The germline CDR1 and CDR2 sequences are SGHVS and FNYEAQ. There are 14 residues in the CDR3. Deletions cut 5 bases from V and 5 bases from J, with 15 bases between. Here the CDR3 reads CASSQGGGRETQYF. In DNA form, the CDR3 reads TGTGCCAGCAGCCAGGGAGGGGGCCGGGAGACCCAGTACTTC.

This clonotype turned up a few times. The chain recombines TRBV7-2 with TRBJ1-5, with D hard to call. Trimming pared 5 bases from V and 5 bases from J, leaving 7 bases between. CDR1 is SGHTA and CDR2 is FQGNSA in the germline V gene. The CDR3 is 12 residues long. The CDR3 loop is CASSRGYQPQHF. In DNA form, the CDR3 reads TGTGCCAGCAGCCGGGGTTATCAGCCCCAGCATTTT.

The chain links TRBV7-2 to TRBJ2-1, with D perhaps TRBD1 or TRBD2 (6 bases each). With the DNA end fitting TRBJ2-5 better, the J assignment may be wrong. Germline values: CDR1 SGHTA, CDR2 FQGNSA. The length of the CDR3 is 15 residues. Here the CDR3 reads CASSRRGRIEETQYF. CDR3 sequence (DNA): TGTGCCAGCAGCCGTAGGGGGAGGATCGAAGAGACCCAGTACTTC.